This record looks at one T cell receptor (beta chain) sequence and its context. The specificity of this receptor is unknown. The sample holds no much larger clone one base away, and base qualities are not on file. This specimen comes from a study of CD8 T cells in Susac syndrome (dated 2019 in TCRdb). Describing the broader study: Of the Susac syndrome patients who were sequenced, eight or nine were in clinical remission while about six had clinically active disease. At blood withdrawal, Susac syndrome patients were therapy-naive, treated with corticosteroids (with IVIg additionally given to some), or treated with IVIg alone. Repertoire sequencing was used to test whether CD8+ T cell activation and differentiation in Susac syndrome was antigen driven.

V is reduced by 1 base and J by 8 bases, leaving a spacing of 11 bases between them. From the germline V gene, CDR1 is KGHSH and CDR2 is LQKENI. The CDR3 measures 13 amino acids from cysteine to phenylalanine. Only the CDR3 part of the read is kept: 39 bases, read in frame from the first base. RNA was extracted with the RNeasy kit and about 0.5 to 1 ug was reverse transcribed using random hexamers. The immunoSEQ multiplex PCR assay, covering 54 Vbeta and 13 Jbeta segments, was used to amplify TCR beta CDR3 regions. Bias from PCR amplification was corrected by using a synthetic template baseline for primer optimization and for computational correction. Per the original workflow: Reads were assigned to V, D and J genes according to IMGT and analyzed in immunoSEQ Analyzer, with only productive sequences retained. Clonality was computed as one minus Shannon entropy normalized by log2 of the number of productive unique sequences. Public and private clones were assessed among the 100 most prevalent clones of each patient and control. A clone was defined as Susac-specific if it was absent from the healthy and MS cohorts, from 950 to 1,300 published viral clones and from other ImmuneACCESS disease sequences. Using fastp at Q25 and MiXCR, TCRdb reprocessed the public reads and kept productive beta chains. When rows share a CDR3 protein, they turn into one entry using the most common DNA and genes. The V and J calls follow TCRdb's processing rather than the paper's. The sample table lists 150,000 to 200,000 distinct CDR3 sequences, roughly 95% of them with a count of one. The top ten constitute less than 0.15% of the sample.

High-throughput TCR beta sequencing profiled peripheral blood CD8+ and CD4+ T cells from healthy donors, Susac syndrome patients and multiple sclerosis patients. The Susac syndrome patients fulfilled recently defined diagnostic criteria for definite or probable disease. Bulk CD8+ and CD4+ T cells were purified by magnetic negative isolation, whereas CD8+ TEMRA cells were enriched by FACS. Blood was drawn into EDTA tubes, processed within 24 hours, and PBMCs were isolated by density gradient centrifugation. PBMCs destined for TCR sequencing were cryopreserved in liquid nitrogen and later thawed in a 37 °C water bath. The sorted or isolated CD4+, CD8+ and CD8+ TEMRA cells had a purity of 90% or higher. The research as a whole found: The study acknowledged that relatively few individuals were included in the TCR sequencing and HLA analysis. No clonal expansion was detected in the CD4+ T cell repertoire of Susac syndrome patients.

Sequenced sample: CD4+ T cells from PBMCs. The chain is made from TRBV18 and TRBJ1-2; the D gene assignment is ambiguous. The receptor comes from a human donor with Susac syndrome. The CDR3 in this case is CASSPLTAGGYTF. The sequenced DNA is TGTGCCAGCTCACCACTCACGGCCGGAGGCTACACCTTC.